This T cell receptor beta chain was observed in a study of T cell responses to AZD1222 COVID-19 vaccine. Repertoires were generated with immunoSEQ multiplex PCR, while TCRdb's copy carries only in-frame clones and drops some. The profile shows some 92,000 clones, about 89% of them singletons. The V gene end was trimmed by 6 bases and the J gene end by 7 bases; junction bases not matched to a gene: 18. The V gene's germline CDR1 is MNHEY and CDR2 SMNVEV (reference sequence). CDR3 length: 18 residues. The clonotype comes from an adult in good health. Here the sequenced sample was peripheral blood, taken on day 0 of AZD1222 vaccination. The rearrangement joins TRBV27 to TRBJ2-1; 10 bases match TRBD2. CDR3 sequence: CASSRQGALRSGRNEQFF. CDR3 coding DNA: TGTGCCAGCAGCCGGCAGGGGGCGCTTCGTAGCGGGAGGAATGAGCAGTTCTTC.